The sequence of this TCR beta chain was determined in a study of T cell responses to AZD1222 COVID-19 vaccine. General observations from the study: No repertoire was sampled before or during the peak T cell response, only after it. Increases in Spike-specific TCR breadth and depth were seen after two AZD1222 doses. Possibly, clonal diversity was underestimated; donors were largely white British and included more females. Along spike, vaccine-associated CD4 TCRs were found throughout, with dominance at 160-218 and 743-854.

The method was immunoSEQ multiplex PCR; TCRdb's version includes in-frame clones alone and lacks a portion of them. The data hold some 140,000 clones, with 92% observed a single time. V gave up 3 bases and J gave up 6 bases, with 14 bases separating them. Germline V gene lookup returns CDR1 LNHDA and CDR2 SQIVND (reference sequence). CDR3 length: 14 residues. Concerning this clone: Its specificity is not known.

This specimen consisted of peripheral blood, obtained on day 0 of AZD1222 vaccination. The sequence came from an adult in good health. This chain uses TRBV19 with TRBJ1-1; possibly TRBD1 for D (5 bases). CDR3 nucleotide sequence: TGTGCCAGTAGTATCCCCGGGGGAGGAGCTGAAGCTTTCTTT. Protein: CASSIPGGGAEAFF.